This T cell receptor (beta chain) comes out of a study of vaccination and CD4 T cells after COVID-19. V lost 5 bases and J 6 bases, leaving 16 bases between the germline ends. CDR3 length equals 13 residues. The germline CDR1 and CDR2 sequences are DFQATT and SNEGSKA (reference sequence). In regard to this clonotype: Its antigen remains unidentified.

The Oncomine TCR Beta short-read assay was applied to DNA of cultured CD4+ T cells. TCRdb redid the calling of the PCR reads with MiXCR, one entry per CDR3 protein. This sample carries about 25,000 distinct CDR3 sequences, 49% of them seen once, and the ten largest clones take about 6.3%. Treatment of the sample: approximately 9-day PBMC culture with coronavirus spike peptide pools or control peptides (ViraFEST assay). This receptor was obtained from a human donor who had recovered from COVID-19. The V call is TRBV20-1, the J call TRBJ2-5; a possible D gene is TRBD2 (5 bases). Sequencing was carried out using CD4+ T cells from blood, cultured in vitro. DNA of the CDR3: TGCAGTGCTCCCCGTTTGATCGGGAAGACCCAGTACTTC. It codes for CSAPRLIGKTQYF.